These T cell receptor beta chains were read from a single sample in a study of CD8 T cells in ankylosing spondylitis. TCRdb analysed the 5' RACE reads with MiXCR anew, one entry per CDR3 protein. The profile covers under 250,000 distinct CDR3 sequences, with 30% to 40% appearing a single time and approximately 4% taken by the ten largest. The sequenced sample was blood, either unsorted or a sorted T cell fraction (not recorded which). Receptors were obtained from a male donor with ankylosing spondylitis or in good health (not recorded which). The CDR3 runs from the conserved cysteine through the conserved F or W. D genes are given only for firm matches. Only part of the rows carry a size: once, few, many, or a class if the clone is expanded.

clone_size: -
v_call: TRBV20-1
j_call: TRBJ2-7
d_call: -
cdr3_aa: CSARQPASQHYEQYF
cdr3_nt: TGCAGTGCTAGACAGCCCGCTAGCCAACACTACGAGCAGTACTTC

clone_size: -
v_call: TRBV20-1
j_call: TRBJ1-5
d_call: -
cdr3_aa: CSARDWGVNSNQPQHF
cdr3_nt: TGCAGTGCTAGAGATTGGGGAGTTAATAGCAATCAGCCCCAGCATTTT

clone_size: -
v_call: TRBV20-1
j_call: TRBJ2-7
d_call: -
cdr3_aa: CSARDWLGEQYF
cdr3_nt: TGCAGTGCTAGAGATTGGTTGGGCGAGCAGTACTTC

clone_size: few
v_call: TRBV20-1
j_call: TRBJ2-3
d_call: TRBD2
cdr3_aa: CSASERGVIDTQYF
cdr3_nt: TGCAGTGCTAGTGAGCGGGGGGTGATAGATACGCAGTATTTT

clone_size: -
v_call: TRBV5-1
j_call: TRBJ2-7
d_call: -
cdr3_aa: CASRPQGTYEQYF
cdr3_nt: TGCGCCAGCAGGCCTCAAGGAACCTACGAGCAGTACTTC

clone_size: -
v_call: TRBV20-1
j_call: TRBJ2-2
d_call: TRBD2
cdr3_aa: CSARVMGGETGELFF
cdr3_nt: TGCAGTGCTAGAGTTATGGGAGGGGAGACCGGGGAGCTGTTTTTT

clone_size: few
v_call: TRBV10-3
j_call: TRBJ1-5
d_call: -
cdr3_aa: CAISETTDNQPQHF
cdr3_nt: TGTGCCATCAGTGAGACAACAGACAATCAGCCCCAGCATTTT

clone_size: many
v_call: TRBV6-5
j_call: TRBJ2-1
d_call: TRBD2
cdr3_aa: CASSTFAGGLNEQFF
cdr3_nt: TGTGCCAGCAGTACTTTTGCGGGGGGGCTCAATGAGCAGTTCTTC

clone_size: -
v_call: TRBV5-1
j_call: TRBJ2-3
d_call: -
cdr3_aa: CASSWKPGDTDTQYF
cdr3_nt: TGCGCCAGCAGCTGGAAACCGGGGGACACAGATACGCAGTATTTT

clone_size: few
v_call: TRBV12-3/TRBV12-4
j_call: TRBJ2-3
d_call: TRBD2
cdr3_aa: CASSPSGGAGDTQYF
cdr3_nt: TGTGCCAGCAGCCCTAGCGGGGGGGCTGGAGATACGCAGTATTTT

clone_size: -
v_call: TRBV20-1
j_call: TRBJ2-7
d_call: TRBD2
cdr3_aa: CSAPSGANYEQYF
cdr3_nt: TGCAGTGCCCCTAGCGGGGCTAACTACGAGCAGTACTTC

clone_size: -
v_call: TRBV20-1
j_call: TRBJ2-7
d_call: TRBD1
cdr3_aa: CSAPDRDTHYEQYF
cdr3_nt: TGCAGTGCTCCTGACAGGGATACCCACTACGAGCAGTACTTC

clone_size: few
v_call: TRBV11-1
j_call: TRBJ2-7
d_call: -
cdr3_aa: CASSLAGLSEQYF
cdr3_nt: TGTGCCAGCAGCTTAGCTGGACTCTCCGAGCAGTACTTC

clone_size: -
v_call: TRBV15
j_call: TRBJ2-5
d_call: -
cdr3_aa: CATRHGLGQGRETQYF
cdr3_nt: TGTGCCACCAGGCACGGATTGGGGCAGGGACGGGAGACCCAGTACTTC

clone_size: many
v_call: TRBV20-1
j_call: TRBJ2-3
d_call: TRBD1
cdr3_aa: CSAMGQGAADTQYF
cdr3_nt: TGCAGTGCTATGGGACAGGGGGCGGCAGATACGCAGTATTTT

clone_size: many
v_call: TRBV12-3/TRBV12-4
j_call: TRBJ2-3
d_call: -
cdr3_aa: CASSLGGDTDTQYF
cdr3_nt: TGTGCCAGCAGTCTGGGCGGGGACACAGATACGCAGTATTTT

clone_size: -
v_call: TRBV27
j_call: TRBJ2-7
d_call: TRBD2
cdr3_aa: CASSSLSGVSYEQYF
cdr3_nt: TGTGCCAGCAGTAGCCTTAGCGGGGTCTCCTACGAGCAGTACTTC

clone_size: few
v_call: TRBV6-1
j_call: TRBJ1-1
d_call: TRBD1
cdr3_aa: CASSPDRGDNTEAFF
cdr3_nt: TGTGCCAGCAGCCCTGACAGGGGGGACAACACTGAAGCTTTCTTT

clone_size: -
v_call: TRBV21-1
j_call: TRBJ2-3
d_call: -
cdr3_aa: CASSIFLTDTQYF
cdr3_nt: TGTGCCAGCAGCATTTTCCTCACAGATACGCAGTATTTT

clone_size: -
v_call: TRBV7-3
j_call: TRBJ2-1
d_call: -
cdr3_aa: CASSAGHLNEQFF
cdr3_nt: TGTGCCAGCAGCGCTGGACACTTGAATGAGCAGTTCTTC

clone_size: -
v_call: TRBV5-5
j_call: TRBJ2-6
d_call: TRBD1
cdr3_aa: CASNLNRGAGANGLTF
cdr3_nt: TGTGCCAGCAACTTAAACAGGGGGGCTGGGGCCAACGGCCTGACTTTC

clone_size: many
v_call: TRBV6-5
j_call: TRBJ2-1
d_call: -
cdr3_aa: CASSSGVGDNEQFF
cdr3_nt: TGTGCCAGCAGTTCAGGGGTGGGGGACAATGAGCAGTTCTTC

clone_size: -
v_call: TRBV28
j_call: TRBJ2-4
d_call: -
cdr3_aa: CASSFGAIQYF
cdr3_nt: TGTGCCAGCAGTTTCGGGGCCATTCAGTACTTC

clone_size: once
v_call: TRBV5-6
j_call: TRBJ1-1
d_call: TRBD1
cdr3_aa: CASSGDRGRMNTEAFF
cdr3_nt: TGTGCCAGCAGCGGTGACAGGGGTCGGATGAACACTGAAGCTTTCTTT

clone_size: -
v_call: TRBV27
j_call: TRBJ2-1
d_call: TRBD1
cdr3_aa: CASSRDRGDEQFF
cdr3_nt: TGTGCCAGCAGTCGAGACAGGGGGGACGAGCAGTTCTTC

clone_size: few
v_call: TRBV12-3/TRBV12-4
j_call: TRBJ2-3
d_call: -
cdr3_aa: CASSPLQGDTQYF
cdr3_nt: TGTGCCAGCAGCCCCCTACAGGGAGATACGCAGTATTTT

clone_size: few
v_call: TRBV2
j_call: TRBJ2-7
d_call: TRBD1
cdr3_aa: CASRRDRDYEQYF
cdr3_nt: TGTGCCAGCAGGAGGGACAGAGATTACGAGCAGTACTTC

clone_size: -
v_call: TRBV29-1
j_call: TRBJ2-5
d_call: TRBD2
cdr3_aa: CSVAGTSAPETQYF
cdr3_nt: TGCAGCGTGGCGGGGACTAGCGCCCCGGAGACCCAGTACTTC

clone_size: few
v_call: TRBV7-2
j_call: TRBJ2-7
d_call: TRBD1
cdr3_aa: CASSPQGTGGYEQYF
cdr3_nt: TGTGCCAGCAGCCCACAGGGGACAGGGGGCTACGAGCAGTACTTC

clone_size: -
v_call: TRBV7-9
j_call: TRBJ2-3
d_call: -
cdr3_aa: CASILSGRTDTQYF
cdr3_nt: TGTGCCAGCATCCTCAGTGGACGCACAGATACGCAGTATTTT

clone_size: many
v_call: TRBV20-1
j_call: TRBJ1-6
d_call: -
cdr3_aa: CSARDSGRQVSPLHF
cdr3_nt: TGCAGTGCTAGAGATTCAGGGAGACAAGTGTCACCCCTCCACTTT

clone_size: -
v_call: TRBV6-5
j_call: TRBJ1-1
d_call: -
cdr3_aa: CASSYSPYVGPNTEAFF
cdr3_nt: TGTGCCAGCAGTTACTCCCCCTATGTGGGGCCAAACACTGAAGCTTTCTTT

clone_size: -
v_call: TRBV28
j_call: TRBJ2-1
d_call: -
cdr3_aa: CASGGSYNEQFF
cdr3_nt: TGTGCCAGCGGGGGGTCCTACAATGAGCAGTTCTTC

clone_size: -
v_call: TRBV9
j_call: TRBJ1-4
d_call: -
cdr3_aa: CASSVQGRTNEKLFF
cdr3_nt: TGTGCCAGCAGCGTACAGGGGCGAACGAATGAAAAACTGTTTTTT

clone_size: few
v_call: TRBV6-5
j_call: TRBJ1-2
d_call: TRBD1
cdr3_aa: CASSYGQDNGYTF
cdr3_nt: TGTGCCAGCAGTTATGGACAGGACAATGGCTACACCTTC

clone_size: -
v_call: TRBV10-2
j_call: TRBJ1-5
d_call: -
cdr3_aa: CASSAKVYQPQHF
cdr3_nt: TGCGCCAGCAGTGCCAAGGTCTATCAGCCCCAGCATTTT

clone_size: -
v_call: TRBV20-1
j_call: TRBJ2-5
d_call: TRBD2
cdr3_aa: CSARDDRGGRETQYF
cdr3_nt: TGCAGTGCTAGAGATGACCGGGGGGGCCGGGAGACCCAGTACTTC

clone_size: -
v_call: TRBV7-2
j_call: TRBJ2-5
d_call: TRBD2
cdr3_aa: CASSDTFSGGETQYF
cdr3_nt: TGTGCCAGCAGCGACACCTTTAGCGGGGGGGAGACCCAGTACTTC

clone_size: few
v_call: TRBV6-5
j_call: TRBJ2-3
d_call: -
cdr3_aa: CASSYGTTDTQYF
cdr3_nt: TGTGCCAGCAGTTACGGGACCACAGATACGCAGTATTTT

clone_size: few
v_call: TRBV20-1
j_call: TRBJ2-3
d_call: -
cdr3_aa: CSARDRQATDTQYF
cdr3_nt: TGCAGTGCTAGAGATCGACAGGCGACAGATACGCAGTATTTT

clone_size: -
v_call: TRBV20-1
j_call: TRBJ1-2
d_call: -
cdr3_aa: CSASGSVPSLDYGYTF
cdr3_nt: TGCAGTGCCAGCGGGTCAGTCCCATCCTTGGACTATGGCTACACCTTC

clone_size: few
v_call: TRBV5-6
j_call: TRBJ2-5
d_call: -
cdr3_aa: CASSPPRVAGGETQYF
cdr3_nt: TGTGCCAGCAGCCCCCCCAGGGTCGCAGGTGGGGAGACCCAGTACTTC

clone_size: -
v_call: TRBV20-1
j_call: TRBJ2-3
d_call: -
cdr3_aa: CSASGDTDTQYF
cdr3_nt: TGCAGTGCTAGCGGGGACACAGATACGCAGTATTTT

clone_size: -
v_call: TRBV4-1
j_call: TRBJ2-3
d_call: TRBD2
cdr3_aa: CASSQLHTLASGDTQYF
cdr3_nt: TGCGCCAGCAGCCAACTCCATACACTAGCGTCTGGAGATACGCAGTATTTT

clone_size: -
v_call: TRBV6-1
j_call: TRBJ2-1
d_call: TRBD2
cdr3_aa: CASRRGLAGGVGNEQFF
cdr3_nt: TGTGCCAGCAGAAGGGGACTAGCGGGGGGGGTTGGGAATGAGCAGTTCTTC

clone_size: few
v_call: TRBV7-2
j_call: TRBJ2-5
d_call: -
cdr3_aa: CASSLVGVSETQYF
cdr3_nt: TGTGCCAGCAGCTTAGTGGGTGTGTCTGAGACCCAGTACTTC

clone_size: -
v_call: TRBV10-3
j_call: TRBJ2-1
d_call: TRBD1
cdr3_aa: CAISESTGVYNEQFF
cdr3_nt: TGTGCCATCAGTGAGTCAACAGGGGTCTACAATGAGCAGTTCTTC

clone_size: few
v_call: TRBV20-1
j_call: TRBJ2-3
d_call: -
cdr3_aa: CGEALPSTDTQYF
cdr3_nt: TGCGGGGAAGCACTCCCGAGCACAGATACGCAGTATTTT

clone_size: -
v_call: TRBV11-2
j_call: TRBJ2-3
d_call: TRBD2
cdr3_aa: CASSSPLAGGRSDTQYF
cdr3_nt: TGTGCCAGCAGCTCACCACTAGCGGGGGGACGCTCAGATACGCAGTATTTT

clone_size: few
v_call: TRBV12-3/TRBV12-4
j_call: TRBJ2-7
d_call: -
cdr3_aa: CASSLMQAGTYEQYF
cdr3_nt: TGTGCCAGCAGTTTAATGCAGGCCGGAACCTACGAGCAGTACTTC

clone_size: -
v_call: TRBV20-1
j_call: TRBJ2-5
d_call: -
cdr3_aa: CCARGLPGGGPRETQYF
cdr3_nt: TGCTGTGCTAGAGGCCTTCCGGGCGGGGGCCCGCGGGAGACCCAGTACTTC

clone_size: -
v_call: TRBV5-1
j_call: TRBJ2-1
d_call: TRBD1
cdr3_aa: CASSLFPPGTGGWDEQFF
cdr3_nt: TGCGCCAGCAGCCTTTTCCCTCCCGGGACAGGGGGTTGGGATGAGCAGTTCTTC

clone_size: -
v_call: TRBV12-3/TRBV12-4
j_call: TRBJ2-3
d_call: TRBD2
cdr3_aa: CASSRLAGGGDTQYF
cdr3_nt: TGTGCCAGCAGCCGACTAGCGGGGGGGGGAGATACGCAGTATTTT